This TCR beta chain was obtained from a study of OX40 agonist ivuxolimab in advanced cancers. Study-level background: Given to patients was ivuxolimab, an agonistic anti-OX40 (CD134) antibody. Study observations and caveats: On average, CD8+ T cells showed a greater number of expanded clones than CD4+.

Sequencing was performed with immunoSEQ multiplex PCR; in TCRdb, only in-frame clones are kept and a portion is missing. The sample holds just over 40,000 clones; 88% are singletons and the top ten take about 23%. This CDR3 region has 10 residues. Trimming took off 10 bases at V and 1 base at J, with 5 bases between the two ends. In germline, CDR1 is MDHEN, CDR2 SYDVKM. About this clone itself: The antigen remains unidentified.

The source was CD4+ or CD8+ T cells sorted from blood, collected in a trial of the OX40 agonist ivuxolimab. This TCR derives from an adult with an advanced solid tumor such as melanoma, head and neck, liver or kidney cancer. V and J are TRBV28 and TRBJ2-7; no clear D gene. The CDR3 bases are TGTGCCACCTCGTCCTACGAGCAGTACTTC. Encoded protein: CATSSYEQYF. The variable domain in full, with the rest retrieved from reference TRBV28 and TRBJ2-7, is DVKVTQSSRYLVKRTGEKVFLECVQDMDHENMFWYRQDPGLGLRLIYFSYDVKMKEKGDIPEGYSVSREKKERFSLILESASTNQTSMYLCATSSYEQYFGPGTRLTVT.